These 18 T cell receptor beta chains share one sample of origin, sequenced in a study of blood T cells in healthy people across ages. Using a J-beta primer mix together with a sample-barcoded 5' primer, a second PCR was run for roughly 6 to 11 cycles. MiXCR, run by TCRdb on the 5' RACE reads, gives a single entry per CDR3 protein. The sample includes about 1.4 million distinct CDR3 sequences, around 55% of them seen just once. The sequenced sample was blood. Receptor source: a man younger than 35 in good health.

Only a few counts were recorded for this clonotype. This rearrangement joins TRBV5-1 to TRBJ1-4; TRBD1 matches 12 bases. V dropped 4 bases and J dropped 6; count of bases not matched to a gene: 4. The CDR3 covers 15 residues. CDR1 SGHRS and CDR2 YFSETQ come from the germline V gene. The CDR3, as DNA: TGCGCCAGCAGCGGGACAGGGGGCGCGTATGAAAAACTGTTTTTT. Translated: CASSGTGGAYEKLFF.

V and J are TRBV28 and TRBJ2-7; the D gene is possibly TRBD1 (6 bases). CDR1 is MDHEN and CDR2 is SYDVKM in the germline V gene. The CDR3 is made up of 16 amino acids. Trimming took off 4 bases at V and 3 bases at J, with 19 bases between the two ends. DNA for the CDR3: TGTGCCAGCAGTTCATTTCCCCGACAGGTCAGCTACGAGCAGTACTTC. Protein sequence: CASSSFPRQVSYEQYF.

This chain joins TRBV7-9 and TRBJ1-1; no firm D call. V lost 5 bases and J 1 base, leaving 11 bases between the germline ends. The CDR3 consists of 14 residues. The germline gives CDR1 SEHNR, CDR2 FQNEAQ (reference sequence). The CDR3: CASSPTLENTEAFF. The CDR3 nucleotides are TGTGCCAGCAGCCCTACCCTAGAGAACACTGAAGCTTTCTTT.

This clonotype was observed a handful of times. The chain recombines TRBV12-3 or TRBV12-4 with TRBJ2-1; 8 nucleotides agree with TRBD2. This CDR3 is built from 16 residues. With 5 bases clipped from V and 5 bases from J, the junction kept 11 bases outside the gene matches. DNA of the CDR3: TGTGCCAGCAGTCGGAACTTAGCGGGGACTAACAATGAGCAGTTCTTC. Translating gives CASSRNLAGTNNEQFF.

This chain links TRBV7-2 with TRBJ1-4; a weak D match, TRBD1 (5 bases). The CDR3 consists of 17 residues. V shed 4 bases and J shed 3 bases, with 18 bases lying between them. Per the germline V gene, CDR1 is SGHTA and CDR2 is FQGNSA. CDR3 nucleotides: TGTGCCAGCAGCTCCCCGGGACTGCTGGGAGCTAATGAAAAACTGTTTTTT. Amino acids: CASSSPGLLGANEKLFF. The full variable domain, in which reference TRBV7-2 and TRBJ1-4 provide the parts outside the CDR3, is GAGVSQSPSNKVTEKGKDVELRCDPISGHTALYWYRQSLGQGLEFLIYFQGNSAPDKSGLPSDRFSAERTGGSVSTLTIQRTQQEDSAVYLCASSSPGLLGANEKLFFGSGTQLSVL.

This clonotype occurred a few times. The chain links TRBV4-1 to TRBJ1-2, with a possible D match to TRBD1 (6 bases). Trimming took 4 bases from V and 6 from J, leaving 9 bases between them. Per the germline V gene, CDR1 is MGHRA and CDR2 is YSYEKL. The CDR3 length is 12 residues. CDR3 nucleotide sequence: TGCGCCAGCAGCCGCGGACAGAATGGCTACACCTTC. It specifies CASSRGQNGYTF.

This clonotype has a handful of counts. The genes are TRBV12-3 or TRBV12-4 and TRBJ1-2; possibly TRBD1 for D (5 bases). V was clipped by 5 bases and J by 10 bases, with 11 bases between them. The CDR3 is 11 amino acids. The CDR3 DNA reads TGTGCCAGCAGTCGACAGCTCGCCTACACCTTC. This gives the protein CASSRQLAYTF.

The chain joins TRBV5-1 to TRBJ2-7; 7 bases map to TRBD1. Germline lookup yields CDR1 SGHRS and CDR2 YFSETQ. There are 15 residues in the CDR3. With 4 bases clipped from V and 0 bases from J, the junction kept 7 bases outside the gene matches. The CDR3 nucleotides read TGCGCCAGCAGCGCCGGGACAGTTAGCTCCTACGAGCAGTACTTC. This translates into CASSAGTVSSYEQYF.

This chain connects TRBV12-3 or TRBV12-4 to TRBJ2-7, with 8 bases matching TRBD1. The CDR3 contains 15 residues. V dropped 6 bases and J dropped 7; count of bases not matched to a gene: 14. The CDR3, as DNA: TGTGCCAGCAGCTCCAGGGGGCCAGGCTACAATGAGCAGTACTTC. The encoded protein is CASSSRGPGYNEQYF.

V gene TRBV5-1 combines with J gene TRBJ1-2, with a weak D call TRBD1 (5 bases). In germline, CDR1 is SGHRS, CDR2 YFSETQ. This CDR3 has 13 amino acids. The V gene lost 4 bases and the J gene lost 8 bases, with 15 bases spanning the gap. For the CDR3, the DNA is TGCGCCAGCAGCCCCGGGGAAGGGGTCGGCTACACCTTC. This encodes CASSPGEGVGYTF.

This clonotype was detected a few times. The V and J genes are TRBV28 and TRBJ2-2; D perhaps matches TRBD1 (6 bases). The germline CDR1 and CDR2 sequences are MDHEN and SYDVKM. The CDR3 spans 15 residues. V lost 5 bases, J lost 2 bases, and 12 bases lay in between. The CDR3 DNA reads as TGTGCCAGCAGTGTTAACAGGGACAACACCGGGGAGCTGTTTTTT. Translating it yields CASSVNRDNTGELFF.

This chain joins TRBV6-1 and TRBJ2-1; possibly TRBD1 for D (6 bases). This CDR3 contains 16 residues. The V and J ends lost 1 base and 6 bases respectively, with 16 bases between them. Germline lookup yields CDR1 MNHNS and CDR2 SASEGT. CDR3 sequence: CASSEETGYSTNEQFF. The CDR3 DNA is TGTGCCAGCAGTGAAGAAACAGGGTACTCAACCAATGAGCAGTTCTTC.

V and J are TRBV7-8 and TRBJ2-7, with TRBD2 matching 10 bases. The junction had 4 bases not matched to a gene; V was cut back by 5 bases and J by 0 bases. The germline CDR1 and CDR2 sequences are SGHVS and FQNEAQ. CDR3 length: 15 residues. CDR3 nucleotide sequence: TGTGCCAGCAGCGAATCTAGCGGGAGCTCCTACGAGCAGTACTTC. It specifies CASSESSGSSYEQYF.

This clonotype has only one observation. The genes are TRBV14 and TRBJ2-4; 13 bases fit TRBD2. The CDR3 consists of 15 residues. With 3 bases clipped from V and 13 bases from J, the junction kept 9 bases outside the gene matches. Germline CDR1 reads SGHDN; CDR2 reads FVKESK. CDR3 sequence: CASSHGLAGVWEQYF. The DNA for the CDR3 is TGTGCCAGCAGCCACGGACTAGCGGGAGTATGGGAGCAGTACTTC.

For the CDR3, the DNA is TGCAGTGCTGGGGACACTCCCTACGAGCAGTACTTC. Translation gives CSAGDTPYEQYF. The chain combines TRBV20-1 with TRBJ2-7; D is possibly TRBD1 (6 bases). The germline gives CDR1 DFQATT, CDR2 SNEGSKA (reference sequence). There are 12 residues in the CDR3. Trimming took 5 bases from V and 2 from J, leaving 10 bases between them.

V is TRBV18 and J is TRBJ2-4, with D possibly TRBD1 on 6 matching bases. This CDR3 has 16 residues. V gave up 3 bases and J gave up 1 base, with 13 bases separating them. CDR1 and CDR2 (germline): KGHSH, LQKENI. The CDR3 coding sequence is TGTGCCAGCTCACCGGTCGCGACAGGCGCCAAAAACATTCAGTACTTC. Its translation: CASSPVATGAKNIQYF. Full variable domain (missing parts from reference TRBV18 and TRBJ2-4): NAGVMQNPRHLVRRRGQEARLRCSPMKGHSHVYWYRQLPEEGLKFMVYLQKENIIDESGMPKERFSAEFPKEGPSILRIQQVVRGDSAAYFCASSPVATGAKNIQYFGAGTRLSVL.

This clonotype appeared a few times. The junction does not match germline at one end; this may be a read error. The CDR3 is CASSQQGWIHEQFF. The CDR3 DNA sequence: TGTGCCAGCAGCCAACAGGGGTGGATTCATGAGCAGTTCTTT. The rearrangement joins TRBV5-6 to TRBJ2-1, with 7 bases identical to TRBD1. The V gene's germline CDR1 is SGHDT and CDR2 YYEEEE. The CDR3 extends over 14 amino acids. The full variable domain, with the rest looked up from reference TRBV5-6 and TRBJ2-1, is DAGVTQSPTHLIKTRGQQVTLRCSPKSGHDTVSWYQQALGQGPQFIFQYYEEEERQRGNFPDRFSGHQFPNYSSELNVNALLLGDSALYLCASSQQGWIHEQFFGPGTRLTVL.

This chain's CDR3 is CASSVQNRGTDTQYF. The CDR3 nucleotides are TGCGCCAGCAGCGTACAAAACAGGGGCACAGATACGCAGTATTTT. The chain carries TRBV5-1 and TRBJ2-3, with TRBD1 as a possible D gene (6 bases). Germline values: CDR1 SGHRS, CDR2 YFSETQ. Trimming removed 4 bases at V and 1 base at J, with 13 bases between. The CDR3 is 15 amino acids. Drawing the rest from reference TRBV5-1 and TRBJ2-3, the complete variable domain is KAGVTQTPRYLIKTRGQQVTLSCSPISGHRSVSWYQQTPGQGLQFLFEYFSETQRNKGNFPGRFSGRQFSNSRSEMNVSTLELGDSALYLCASSVQNRGTDTQYFGPGTRLTVL.